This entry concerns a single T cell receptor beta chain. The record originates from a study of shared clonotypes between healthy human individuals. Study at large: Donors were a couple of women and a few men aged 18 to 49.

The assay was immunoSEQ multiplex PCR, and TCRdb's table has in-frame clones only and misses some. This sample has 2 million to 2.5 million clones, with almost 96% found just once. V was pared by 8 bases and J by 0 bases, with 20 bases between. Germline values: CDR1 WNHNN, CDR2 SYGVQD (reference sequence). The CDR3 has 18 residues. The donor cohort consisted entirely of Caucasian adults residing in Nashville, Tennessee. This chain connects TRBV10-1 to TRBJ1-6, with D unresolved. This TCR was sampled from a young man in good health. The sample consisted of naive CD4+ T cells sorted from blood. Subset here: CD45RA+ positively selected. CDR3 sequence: CASSNGRWLSSYNSPLHF. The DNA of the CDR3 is TGCGCCAGCTCGAATGGACGGTGGTTAAGCTCCTATAATTCACCCCTCCACTTT.